Each of the 3 T cell receptor beta chains below was sequenced from the same sample in a study of T cell responses to AZD1222 COVID-19 vaccine. This table comes from immunoSEQ multiplex PCR, and its TCRdb copy is limited to in-frame clones, with some not included. The sample contains 110,000 to 150,000 clones, 80% to 95% of which appear only once. The specimen was peripheral blood, collected 28 days after the second AZD1222 dose. These receptors all stem from an adult who received the AZD1222 COVID-19 vaccine.

This chain joins TRBV21-1 and TRBJ2-2; the table's D call, TRBD2, has no DNA check behind it. TRBV21-1 is recorded as a pseudogene. The CDR3 extends over 18 amino acids. The CDR3 sequence is CASSKLGTSGSRGGELFF. CDR3 DNA: TGTGCCAGCAGCAAACTGGGGACTAGCGGGAGTAGGGGCGGGGAGCTGTTTTTT.

The sample holds one count of this clone. The chain is built from TRBV3-1 (or the pseudogene TRBV3-2) and TRBJ1-2; D is unclear. This CDR3 is built from 14 residues. Trimming stripped 1 base from V and 2 bases from J, with 8 bases between. The germline gives CDR1 LGHDT, CDR2 YNNKEL (reference sequence). The CDR3 protein is CASSQGIPNYGYTF. CDR3 DNA sequence: TGTGCCAGCAGCCAAGGGATCCCCAACTATGGCTACACCTTC.

V and J are TRBV5-5 and TRBJ2-5, with D possibly matching TRBD1 (5 bases). Germline CDR1 reads SGHKS; CDR2 reads YYEKEE (reference sequence). V gave up 2 bases and J gave up 5 bases, with 16 bases separating them. The CDR3 sequence is 15 residues long. The CDR3 DNA follows: TGTGCCAGCAGCTTCGCGTCCTCAGGGTGGGAGACCCAGTACTTC. Amino acids: CASSFASSGWETQYF.